The source of this T cell receptor beta chain is a study of blood T cell repertoires in COVID-19. Turning to the study itself: The study drew acute and convalescent COVID-19 samples from the United States, Italy and Spain. PBMCs, B-cell-depleted T cells, or T cells provided the cDNA or gDNA that made up the material.

Per the authors' pipeline: Amplification of reference gene primers provided the estimated nucleated cell counts. Produced via immunoSEQ multiplex PCR; TCRdb's table is partial and in-frame only. The V and J calls and clone size are taken from that table; D and trimming were inferred from the DNA. The sample has approximately 150,000 clones; about nine tenths are singletons. This clonotype was sampled from an older man with acute or convalescent COVID-19. The sample was peripheral blood.

CDR3 sequence (DNA): TGTGCCAGCAGGGGCCGGGACTACAGTCAGCCCCAGCATTTT. The encoded protein is CASRGRDYSQPQHF. The chain combines TRBV27 with TRBJ1-5, with D perhaps TRBD1 (5 bases). Germline CDR1 MNHEY, CDR2 SMNVEV (reference sequence). V lost 6 bases, J lost 6 bases, and 15 bases lay in between. There are 14 residues in the CDR3.